The 6 T cell receptor beta chains given below trace back to one sample, sequenced in a study of PD-1 blockade in mismatch repair-deficient tumors. Repertoires were generated with immunoSEQ multiplex PCR, while TCRdb's copy carries only in-frame clones and drops some. Of about 38,000 clones in the sample, roughly 77% are singletons; the top ten hold approximately 24%. Sample: peripheral blood, taken 4 weeks after starting pembrolizumab. The origin of the receptors is an adult with mismatch repair-deficient cancer.

The chain recombines TRBV29-1 with TRBJ1-1, with D possibly TRBD1 on 5 matching bases. CDR3 length equals 13 residues. Trimming stripped 3 bases from V and 4 bases from J, with 12 bases between. Germline lookup yields CDR1 SQVTM and CDR2 ANQGSEA. CDR3 nucleotide sequence: TGCAGCGTTGACGGGGGGGGGACCACTGAAGCTTTCTTT. Translated: CSVDGGGTTEAFF.

This clone has a single count. The CDR3 coding sequence is TGTGCCAGCAGTGTAGGCGGGAGGGCCGGGGATGAGCAGTTCTTC. Translating it yields CASSVGGRAGDEQFF. This chain links TRBV6-1 with TRBJ2-1; 9 bases are a match to TRBD2. Germline CDR1 MNHNS, CDR2 SASEGT. The CDR3 consists of 15 residues. J gave up 8 bases and V 4 bases, and 9 bases lay outside the gene matches.

The V and J genes are TRBV4-3 and TRBJ2-2; 9 nucleotides align to TRBD1. Germline assignment: CDR1 LGHNA and CDR2 YSLEER. This CDR3 is 15 amino acids long. V lost 4 bases to trimming and J lost 4 bases; unmatched junction nucleotides: 4. This CDR3 reads CASSPGTGSTGELFF. In DNA form, the CDR3 reads TGCGCCAGCAGCCCCGGGACAGGGTCCACCGGGGAGCTGTTTTTT.

The chain has TRBV7-9 and TRBJ2-1; D possibly matches TRBD1 or TRBD2 (5 bases each). The CDR3 covers 15 residues. Germline-derived CDR1 and CDR2 are SEHNR and FQNEAQ (reference sequence). Trimming took 0 bases from V and 8 from J, leaving 14 bases between them. CDR3 loop: CASSLAGPVLHEQFF. The CDR3 DNA reads TGTGCCAGCAGCTTAGCGGGACCCGTTCTCCATGAGCAGTTCTTC.

This clone was seen only a few times. This rearrangement joins TRBV11-2 to TRBJ2-5, with D maybe TRBD1 (6 bases). The CDR3 extends over 13 amino acids. CDR1 and CDR2 (germline): SGHAT, FQNNGV. Trimming stripped 1 base from V and 9 bases from J, with 12 bases between. The CDR3 DNA reads TGTGCCAGCAGCTTAGGGGAAAAGGGGGCCCAGTACTTC. This codes for CASSLGEKGAQYF.

The chain is built from TRBV11-3 and TRBJ2-2; possible D gene TRBD1, 5 bases. The length of the CDR3 is 14 residues. The V and J ends lost 0 bases and 6 bases respectively, with 8 bases between them. CDR1 is SGHNT, CDR2 YENEEA, per germline. The CDR3 DNA reads as TGTGCCAGCAGCTTAGAGACAGAGTCCGGGGAGCTGTTTTTT. Amino acid sequence: CASSLETESGELFF.